The 20 T cell receptor beta chains reported below all come from one sample, sequenced in a study of identical twins (dated by TCRdb to the mid-2010s). To prepare the library, 5' RACE was applied. The sequencer listed for this sample is Illumina HiSeq 2000. TCRdb cleaned the public reads at Q25 with fastp, built clones with MiXCR and kept in-frame beta chains. Entries that share a CDR3 protein sequence are merged under the most common genes and DNA. For this sample the table gives around 20,000 distinct CDR3 sequences, of which just under 70% were detected only once. Jointly, the top ten make up around 6.4% of the sample. The sequencing sample was made of memory (CD45RO+) T cells sorted from blood. According to the study, the label for this sample's cell subset or site signals: CD45RO+ enriched T cells. The receptors here all came from a young woman in good health. This table probably holds off-target reads from a library built for another chain.

This chain uses TRBV20-1 with TRBJ2-1, with 9 bases matching TRBD1. V gave up 5 bases and J gave up 0 bases; unmatched junction bases: 5. The CDR3 covers 15 residues. The germline V gene has CDR1 DFQATT and CDR2 SNEGSKA (reference sequence). The CDR3: CSARDRGSSYNEQFF. CDR3 DNA: TGCAGTGCTCGTGACAGGGGGAGCTCCTACAATGAGCAGTTCTTC.

This chain uses TRBV27 with TRBJ2-3; 8 bases are shared with TRBD2. J was trimmed by 3 bases and V by 3 bases; bases with no gene match: 5. CDR1 is MNHEY, CDR2 SMNVEV, per germline (reference sequence). CDR3 length equals 15 residues. The CDR3 loop is CASSFSGSGTDTQYF. DNA of the CDR3: TGTGCCAGCAGTTTCAGCGGGAGTGGGACAGATACGCAGTATTTT.

This clonotype was seen a few times. The CDR3 DNA reads as TGTGCCAGCAGCTTGAGCGGGACCGGGGAGCTGTTTTTT. Amino acids: CASSLSGTGELFF. The V call is TRBV7-6, the J call TRBJ2-2, with TRBD2 as a possible D gene (6 bases). The CDR3 sequence is 13 residues long. V was trimmed by 3 bases and J by 5 bases, leaving 7 bases between them. Germline assignment: CDR1 SGHVS and CDR2 FNYEAQ.

This sequence joins TRBV2 and TRBJ2-3; D is undetermined. Germline CDR1 and CDR2: SNHLY and FYNNEI. V was shortened by 1 base and J by 1 base, with 15 bases between the two germline ends. This CDR3 comprises 17 residues. The CDR3 nucleotides read TGTGCCAGCAGTGAAGTGCCATTTAGGCGCGGCACAGATACGCAGTATTTT. It translates to CASSEVPFRRGTDTQYF.

The rearrangement joins TRBV4-2 to TRBJ2-7, with D perhaps matching TRBD1 (6 bases). Germline V lookup: CDR1 LGHNA, CDR2 YNFKEQ. The CDR3 length is 13 residues. The ends were cut back, 8 bases at V and 7 bases at J, with 18 bases in the middle. Here the CDR3 reads CASRLGQQTEQYF. The CDR3 DNA reads as TGTGCCAGCCGATTAGGACAGCAAACTGAGCAGTACTTC.

The rearrangement joins TRBV6-2 or TRBV6-3 to TRBJ2-7; no reliable D call. Germline V CDR1 and CDR2: MNHEY, SVGEGT. Trimming removed 7 bases at V and 2 bases at J, with 15 bases between. This CDR3 has 14 residues. CDR3 protein: CASTDGRTPYEQYF. The DNA for the CDR3 is TGTGCCAGCACCGATGGAAGGACCCCCTACGAGCAGTACTTC.

Only a few counts were recorded for this clonotype. The chain combines TRBV29-1 with TRBJ2-7; D is unclear. The germline V gene encodes CDR1 SQVTM and CDR2 ANQGSEA. The CDR3 totals 11 residues. The V end lost 0 bases, the J end lost 5 bases, and 5 bases lay between the germline ends. As DNA, the CDR3 is TGCAGCGTTGAAGATACCCACGAGCAGTACTTC. This encodes CSVEDTHEQYF.

This clonotype was counted a few times. The CDR3 DNA sequence: TGTGCCAGCTCACCAGCAGGACTGCAAGAGACCCAGTACTTC. It codes for CASSPAGLQETQYF. The chain couples TRBV18 to TRBJ2-5; possibly TRBD2 for D (5 bases). The CDR3 runs to 14 residues. CDR1 and CDR2 (germline): KGHSH, LQKENI. V lost 2 bases, J lost 2 bases, and 9 bases lay in between. The full variable domain, in which reference TRBV18 and TRBJ2-5 provide the parts outside the CDR3, is NAGVMQNPRHLVRRRGQEARLRCSPMKGHSHVYWYRQLPEEGLKFMVYLQKENIIDESGMPKERFSAEFPKEGPSILRIQQVVRGDSAAYFCASSPAGLQETQYFGPGTRLLVL.

CDR3 in amino acids: CASSQKTPGNTIYF. CDR3 bases: TGCGCCAGCAGCCAAAAGACCCCTGGAAACACCATATATTTT. The chain combines TRBV4-1 with TRBJ1-3; unclear D gene. The germline V gene encodes CDR1 MGHRA and CDR2 YSYEKL. Trimming left V 2 bases short and J 2 bases short, with 7 bases between. CDR3 size: 14 residues.

This clonotype was seen a few times. The chain uses TRBV10-3 and TRBJ2-2; D gene unclear. The germline gives CDR1 ENHRY, CDR2 SYGVKD. The CDR3 length is 13 residues. V lost 4 bases and J lost 7, with 10 bases in between. The CDR3 loop is CAISGVLFGELFF. The CDR3 bases are TGTGCCATCAGTGGGGTACTTTTCGGGGAGCTGTTTTTT.

The chain combines TRBV11-3 with TRBJ2-5, with D unclear. The V gene's germline CDR1 is SGHNT and CDR2 YENEEA. This CDR3 is built from 14 residues. V was clipped by 4 bases and J by 5 bases, with 14 bases between them. This chain's CDR3 is CASSSGGGSETQYF. The DNA of the CDR3 is TGTGCCAGCAGCTCCGGTGGCGGTTCGGAGACCCAGTACTTC.

This chain links TRBV6-1 with TRBJ2-7; 8 bases map to TRBD1. After removal of 6 bases from V and 0 bases from J, the junction contained 4 bases not matched to a gene. The CDR3 is 14 residues long. Germline V gene lookup returns CDR1 MNHNS and CDR2 SASEGT. The CDR3 region is CASRVTGDSYEQYF. CDR3 DNA sequence: TGTGCCAGCAGGGTGACAGGGGACTCCTACGAGCAGTACTTC.

Only a few counts were recorded for this clonotype. The CDR3 loop is CASKEGREQFF. As DNA, the CDR3 is TGTGCCAGCAAGGAAGGGAGGGAGCAGTTCTTC. The gene calls are TRBV6-2 or TRBV6-3 and TRBJ2-1; possibly TRBD2 for D (6 bases). Germline loops: CDR1 MNHEY, CDR2 SVGEGT. The CDR3 spans 11 residues. V was clipped by 7 bases and J by 10 bases, with 11 bases between them.

V gene TRBV20-1 combines with J gene TRBJ2-3, with D perhaps matching TRBD2 (5 bases). Looked up from germline, CDR1 is DFQATT and CDR2 is SNEGSKA (reference sequence). The CDR3 length is 13 residues. V lost 0 bases to trimming and J lost 5 bases, with 9 bases between them. CDR3 protein: CSARDGSLDTQYF. The CDR3 coding sequence is TGCAGTGCTAGAGATGGGAGCTTAGATACGCAGTATTTT.

This sequence joins TRBV10-2 and TRBJ2-7; 12 bases agree with TRBD1. Germline V lookup: CDR1 WSHSY, CDR2 SAAADI. V shed 2 bases, J shed 0 bases, and the junction held 5 bases outside the gene matches. This CDR3 spans 17 amino acids. The CDR3 nucleotides are TGCGCCAGCAGTGAGCCGGGACAGGGGGCGAGCTCCTACGAGCAGTACTTC. Its protein product is CASSEPGQGASSYEQYF.

The chain recombines TRBV7-2 with TRBJ2-2; 8 nucleotides align to TRBD2. Germline loops: CDR1 SGHTA, CDR2 FQGNSA. This CDR3 is built from 14 residues. V shed 8 bases, J shed 3 bases, and the junction held 5 bases outside the gene matches. CDR3 residues: CASHPGGDTGELFF. The CDR3, as DNA: TGTGCCAGCCATCCGGGAGGGGACACCGGGGAGCTGTTTTTT.

The chain recombines TRBV6-2 or TRBV6-3 with TRBJ1-2; no clear D gene. This CDR3 is 13 amino acids long. Trimming took 3 bases from V and 6 from J, leaving 11 bases between them. Germline lookup yields CDR1 MNHEY and CDR2 SVGEGT. CDR3 sequence (DNA): TGTGCCAGCAGTTATTCAGATCGAGATGGCTACACCTTC. It specifies CASSYSDRDGYTF.

V usage is TRBV20-1 and J usage is TRBJ2-2, with D possibly being TRBD2 (5 bases). V was clipped by 7 bases and J by 2 bases, with 11 bases between them. Germline V gene sequence: CDR1 DFQATT, CDR2 SNEGSKA (reference sequence). The CDR3 length is 13 residues. The CDR3 protein is CSVRGLNTGELFF. DNA for the CDR3: TGCAGTGTACGAGGGTTAAACACCGGGGAGCTGTTTTTT.

The chain combines TRBV6-2 or TRBV6-3 with TRBJ2-6; no definite D call. Germline V gene sequence: CDR1 MNHEY, CDR2 SVGEGT. CDR3 length: 15 residues. With 0 bases removed from V and 1 base from J, the gap between germline ends came to 4 bases. The CDR3, as DNA: TGTGCCAGCAGTTACTCAGGATCTGGGGCCAACGTCCTGACTTTC. Its protein is CASSYSGSGANVLTF.

V is TRBV2 and J is TRBJ2-2; D gene unclear. The CDR3 is 14 amino acids. V was trimmed by 6 bases and J by 0 bases, leaving 8 bases between them. Looked up from germline, CDR1 is SNHLY and CDR2 is FYNNEI. CDR3 sequence reads: CASRSVANTGELFF. DNA of the CDR3: TGTGCCAGCAGGTCTGTGGCGAACACCGGGGAGCTGTTTTTT.